What follows describes a single TCR beta chain. Its target is not known. The record originates from a study of OX40 agonist ivuxolimab in advanced cancers. Study-level information: Partial responses were achieved by three patients, one with hepatocellular carcinoma and two with cutaneous melanoma. Whole-study findings and limits: Researchers report that CD8+ T cells had, on average, more expanded clones than CD4+. Low levels of normalized T-cell clonal expansion also appeared in some nonresponders.

Using immunoSEQ multiplex PCR, the repertoire was profiled, and TCRdb retains in-frame clones only, with some absent. Of about 54,000 clones listed, around 89% are singletons. Blood sampling took place at baseline, cycle 4 day 1, and cycle 7 day 1. The CDR3 extends over 14 amino acids. In germline, CDR1 is SGHNT, CDR2 YYREEE (reference sequence). Germline trimming cut 4 bases from V and 10 bases from J; bases unmatched to any gene: 6. The chain joins TRBV5-4 to TRBJ1-6; 9 positions match TRBD1. The specimen comprised CD4+ or CD8+ T cells sorted from blood, sampled in a trial of the OX40 agonist ivuxolimab. The origin of this receptor is an adult with an advanced solid tumor such as melanoma, head and neck, liver or kidney cancer. Written as DNA, the CDR3 is TGTGCCAGCAGCAGGGACAGGGAGGAGTCACCCCTCCACTTT. Protein: CASSRDREESPLHF. Using reference TRBV5-4 and TRBJ1-6 for the parts outside the CDR3, the full variable domain is ETGVTQSPTHLIKTRGQQVTLRCSSQSGHNTVSWYQQALGQGPQFIFQYYREEENGRGNFPPRFSGLQFPNYSSELNVNALELDDSALYLCASSRDREESPLHFGNGTRLTVT.